The 25 T cell receptor beta chains below were found in one sample sequenced in a study of T cell repertoires in cytomegalovirus infection. MiXCR, run by TCRdb on the reads, gives a single entry per CDR3 protein. The table lists 900,000 to 950,000 distinct CDR3 sequences, approximately 31% of them singletons. These receptors' antigens are unknown. Sample: cultured CD8+ T cells from PBMCs, taken from culture after CMV antigen stimulation. The receptor source for this set is a human donor in good health (CMV status not recorded). Some clones in this sample may be carry-over from other donors' samples.

The chain combines TRBV6-8 with TRBJ1-4; the D gene is possibly TRBD1 (5 bases). CDR3 size: 19 residues. Per germline, CDR1 MNHGY and CDR2 SAAAGT. V lost 5 bases and J lost 3, with 25 bases in between. CDR3 amino acids: CASSRRGTFAPTPNEKLFF. The CDR3 nucleotides read TGTGCCAGCAGTCGTCGGGGCACCTTCGCACCTACTCCTAATGAAAAACTGTTTTTT.

This clonotype was seen at least ten times. V usage is TRBV7-9 and J usage is TRBJ2-2; 11 nucleotides agree with TRBD1. Germline V gives CDR1 SEHNR, CDR2 FQNEAQ (reference sequence). Losses at the gene ends were 5 bases for V and 1 base for J; bases not matched to a gene: 3. The CDR3 sequence is 16 residues long. CDR3 nucleotide sequence: TGTGCCAGCAGCGGACAGGGGGCGAGGAACACCGGGGAGCTGTTTTTT. It codes for CASSGQGARNTGELFF.

In this sample, this clonotype turned up a few times. The chain carries TRBV27 and TRBJ2-3; D unclear. CDR1 and CDR2 (germline): MNHEY, SMNVEV (reference sequence). V was trimmed by 0 bases and J by 2 bases, leaving 9 bases between them. CDR3 length: 15 residues. The CDR3 DNA is TGTGCCAGCAGTTTATCGAAAGCACCCACAGATACGCAGTATTTT. The encoded protein is CASSLSKAPTDTQYF.

This clonotype was observed a few times. The chain couples TRBV5-8 to TRBJ1-1; possible D gene TRBD1, 6 bases. Germline CDR1 and CDR2: SGHTS and YDEGEE. The CDR3 totals 16 residues. Trimming removed 0 bases from V and 4 bases from J, with 16 bases in between. CDR3 protein: CASSLAVYRVTTEAFF. The CDR3 nucleotides are TGTGCCAGCAGCTTGGCGGTGTACAGGGTAACCACTGAAGCTTTCTTT. Filled out from reference TRBV5-8 and TRBJ1-1, the complete variable domain reads EAGVTQSPTHLIKTRGQQATLRCSPISGHTSVYWYQQALGLGLQFLLWYDEGEERNRGNFPPRFSGRQFPNYSSELNVNALELEDSALYLCASSLAVYRVTTEAFFGQGTRLTVV.

The sample holds a few counts of this clonotype. The chain joins TRBV18 to TRBJ2-3; TRBD1 is a possible D gene (5 bases). Germline V gene lookup returns CDR1 KGHSH and CDR2 LQKENI. The length of the CDR3 is 16 residues. V lost 2 bases and J lost 2, with 14 bases in between. For the CDR3, the DNA is TGTGCCAGCTCACCATCACCAGGGCGCAACACAGATACGCAGTATTTT. Residues: CASSPSPGRNTDTQYF.

This chain uses TRBV19 with TRBJ2-1; 8 bases map to TRBD2. CDR3 length: 15 amino acids. Germline V lookup: CDR1 LNHDA, CDR2 SQIVND (reference sequence). Trimming took 6 bases from V and 4 from J; bases not matched to a gene: 8. Here the CDR3 reads CASRKSGGPYNEQFF. The CDR3 DNA follows: TGTGCCAGTAGAAAGTCGGGGGGGCCGTACAATGAGCAGTTCTTC.

Regarding this clonotype: A much larger clone differs by one base, so this may be a read error. The rearrangement links TRBV7-2 to TRBJ2-3; tentatively, D is TRBD1 (5 bases). The germline V gene encodes CDR1 SGHTA and CDR2 FQGNSA. The CDR3 has 13 residues. This CDR3 is CASSSPSTGTQYF. DNA for the CDR3: TGTGCCAGTAGCAGCCCTTCCACAGGTACGCAGTATTTT.

This clonotype has a count of ten or more. The chain has TRBV7-8 and TRBJ1-1; D is ambiguous. V lost 2 bases and J lost 0, with 13 bases in between. This CDR3 is 16 amino acids long. CDR1 is SGHVS and CDR2 is FQNEAQ in the germline V gene. This CDR3 is CASSLRAAPMNTEAFF. The CDR3 coding sequence is TGTGCCAGCAGCTTAAGGGCAGCTCCAATGAACACTGAAGCTTTCTTT.

The J gene is TRBJ2-5, the V gene TRBV4-3, with 9 nucleotides matching TRBD1. CDR1 and CDR2 from the germline V gene are LGHNA and YSLEER. V gave up 0 bases and J gave up 5 bases; unmatched junction bases: 7. This CDR3 is built from 16 residues. Written as DNA, the CDR3 is TGCGCCAGCAGCCAAGATCTACAGGGGGCGGGGGAGACCCAGTACTTC. It specifies CASSQDLQGAGETQYF.

This clonotype has just a few counts. This chain uses TRBV25-1 with TRBJ1-1, with 8 bases matching TRBD1. CDR1 MGHDK and CDR2 SYGVNS come from the germline V gene. The V and J ends lost 1 base and 1 base, in that order; junction bases with no gene match: 2. The CDR3 has 15 residues. CDR3 bases: TGTGCCAGCAGTGAATGGGGGACAGGGAACACTGAAGCTTTCTTT. This encodes CASSEWGTGNTEAFF.

This clonotype appeared a few times. J is TRBJ2-3 and V is TRBV6-1; D gene unclear. The germline V gene has CDR1 MNHNS and CDR2 SASEGT. CDR3 length: 14 amino acids. Trimming stripped 1 base from V and 1 base from J, with 6 bases between. The CDR3: CASSEGMGTDTQYF. CDR3 in DNA: TGTGCCAGCAGTGAAGGGATGGGCACAGATACGCAGTATTTT.

The rearrangement joins TRBV27 to TRBJ1-1; the D gene is possibly TRBD1 (6 bases). The V gene lost 9 bases and the J gene lost 1 base, with 15 bases spanning the gap. CDR1 MNHEY and CDR2 SMNVEV come from the germline V gene (reference sequence). The CDR3 extends over 14 amino acids. For the CDR3, the DNA is TGTGCCAGTGCCGACAGGACATGGAACACTGAAGCTTTCTTT. It yields the protein CASADRTWNTEAFF.

The V gene is TRBV7-9, the J gene TRBJ2-2; D perhaps matches TRBD2 (5 bases). CDR1 SEHNR and CDR2 FQNEAQ come from the germline V gene (reference sequence). This CDR3 has 14 residues. Trimming removed 5 bases from V and 5 bases from J, with 12 bases in between. The CDR3 nucleotides read TGTGCCAGCAGCCTGGACGGAGGAACCGGGGAGCTGTTTTTT. Its translation: CASSLDGGTGELFF.

The chain is built from TRBV27 and TRBJ2-5; 8 bases are a match to TRBD2. This CDR3 contains 15 residues. The germline V gene encodes CDR1 MNHEY and CDR2 SMNVEV (reference sequence). V was clipped by 2 bases and J by 4 bases; unmatched bases: 6. The CDR3 loop reads CASSLVAGNSETQYF. The CDR3 DNA reads TGTGCCAGCAGTTTAGTAGCGGGGAATTCAGAGACCCAGTACTTC.

This clonotype was counted a few times. CDR3 residues: CAIATRDWEDYGYTF. The CDR3 region has the DNA TGTGCCATCGCAACCAGGGATTGGGAGGACTATGGCTACACCTTC. This chain joins TRBV10-3 and TRBJ1-2, with D maybe TRBD1 (5 bases). The germline V and J ends were trimmed by 8 bases and 3 bases, with 19 bases remaining between them. The length of the CDR3 is 15 residues. In germline, CDR1 is ENHRY, CDR2 SYGVKD.

This clonotype came up a few times. The chain has TRBV27 and TRBJ1-2, with D uncertain. Trimming left V 0 bases short and J 5 bases short, with 13 bases between. Germline lookup yields CDR1 MNHEY and CDR2 SMNVEV (reference sequence). This CDR3 is built from 15 residues. The DNA of the CDR3 is TGTGCCAGCAGTTTATCCGGAGTAGGCCTTTATGGCTACACCTTC. It yields the protein CASSLSGVGLYGYTF.

Points on this clonotype: A much larger clone lies one base from this, so it may be a read error. The chain links TRBV6-1 to TRBJ2-3; TRBD2 aligns across 9 bases. Germline lookup yields CDR1 MNHNS and CDR2 SASEGT. Unmatched junction bases numbered 11, after V lost 8 bases and J lost 5 bases. The CDR3 extends over 15 amino acids. CDR3 sequence: CASGAAGGLVDTQYF. The CDR3 nucleotides read TGTGCCAGCGGGGCGGCGGGGGGGCTTGTAGATACGCAGTATTTT.

The chain is built from TRBV29-1 and TRBJ1-2, with TRBD1 as a possible D gene (5 bases). The CDR3 loop spans 15 amino acids. Germline CDR1 SQVTM, CDR2 ANQGSEA. The V end lost 0 bases, the J end lost 3 bases, and 14 bases lay between the germline ends. The CDR3 loop reads CSVEEPRTGHYGYTF. In DNA form, the CDR3 reads TGCAGCGTTGAAGAGCCCCGGACGGGACACTATGGCTACACCTTC.

As to this clonotype: This could be a read error, since a much larger clone is one nucleotide away. The CDR3 does not close with the conserved phenylalanine or tryptophan, likely indicating a read error. This sequence joins TRBV7-3 and TRBJ2-1; 7 bases agree with TRBD1. CDR1 and CDR2 (germline): SGHTA, FQGTGA. V lost 5 bases and J lost 7; bases outside the gene matches: 8. The CDR3 is made up of 14 amino acids. CDR3 region: CASSPRDSLNEQFS. The CDR3 DNA follows: TGTGCCAGCAGCCCGAGGGACAGCTTAAATGAGCAGTTCTCC.

This clonotype was counted between two and nine times. The V and J genes are TRBV18 and TRBJ2-1; TRBD2 is a possible D gene (6 bases). This CDR3 region has 15 residues. V was shortened by 3 bases and J by 5 bases, with 14 bases between the two germline ends. Germline-derived CDR1 and CDR2 are KGHSH and LQKENI. This CDR3 reads CASSPEGAGDNEQFF. CDR3 nucleotide sequence: TGTGCCAGCTCACCGGAGGGCGCCGGGGACAATGAGCAGTTCTTC.

This clonotype has at least ten counts. This chain links TRBV7-2 with TRBJ2-4, with 8 bases aligning to TRBD1. The CDR3 extends over 14 amino acids. The germline gives CDR1 SGHTA, CDR2 FQGNSA. V lost 5 bases and J lost 8; bases outside the gene matches: 8. CDR3 amino acids: CASSPFGQGDIQYF. The CDR3 coding sequence is TGTGCCAGCAGCCCGTTTGGACAGGGAGACATTCAGTACTTC.

The rearrangement links TRBV5-1 to TRBJ1-2; perhaps TRBD1 as D (5 bases). The germline V gene has CDR1 SGHRS and CDR2 YFSETQ. Trimming took off 4 bases at V and 4 bases at J, with 14 bases between the two ends. The CDR3 sequence is 14 residues long. CDR3 bases: TGCGCCAGCAGCATGGCCGGGACCGCCTATGGCTACACCTTC. The encoded protein is CASSMAGTAYGYTF.

This CDR3 reads CASSQPGVLTEAFF. In DNA, the CDR3 is TGTGCCAGCAGCCAGCCCGGGGTTCTCACTGAAGCTTTCTTT. J is TRBJ1-1 and V is TRBV6-4; unclear D gene. The CDR3 is 14 residues long. In germline, CDR1 is MRHNA, CDR2 SNTAGT. V was pared by 6 bases and J by 4 bases, with 15 bases between.

Only a few counts were recorded for this clonotype. The chain carries TRBV27 and TRBJ2-1; the match to TRBD2 covers 8 bases. Germline values: CDR1 MNHEY, CDR2 SMNVEV (reference sequence). V lost 7 bases and J lost 16; bases outside the gene matches: 6. CDR3 length: 10 residues. CDR3: CASTGTRAFF. CDR3 coding DNA: TGTGCCAGCACGGGGACTAGGGCCTTCTTC.

This chain joins TRBV9 and TRBJ2-2; 7 bases align to TRBD2. The germline V gene has CDR1 SGDLS and CDR2 YYNGEE. This CDR3 contains 19 residues. V was pared by 3 bases and J by 1 base, with 15 bases of the junction left unmatched. The DNA of the CDR3 is TGTGCCAGCAGCGATGGGGCGGCTAGCGGCGGGAGGAACACCGGGGAGCTGTTTTTT. Encoded protein: CASSDGAASGGRNTGELFF.